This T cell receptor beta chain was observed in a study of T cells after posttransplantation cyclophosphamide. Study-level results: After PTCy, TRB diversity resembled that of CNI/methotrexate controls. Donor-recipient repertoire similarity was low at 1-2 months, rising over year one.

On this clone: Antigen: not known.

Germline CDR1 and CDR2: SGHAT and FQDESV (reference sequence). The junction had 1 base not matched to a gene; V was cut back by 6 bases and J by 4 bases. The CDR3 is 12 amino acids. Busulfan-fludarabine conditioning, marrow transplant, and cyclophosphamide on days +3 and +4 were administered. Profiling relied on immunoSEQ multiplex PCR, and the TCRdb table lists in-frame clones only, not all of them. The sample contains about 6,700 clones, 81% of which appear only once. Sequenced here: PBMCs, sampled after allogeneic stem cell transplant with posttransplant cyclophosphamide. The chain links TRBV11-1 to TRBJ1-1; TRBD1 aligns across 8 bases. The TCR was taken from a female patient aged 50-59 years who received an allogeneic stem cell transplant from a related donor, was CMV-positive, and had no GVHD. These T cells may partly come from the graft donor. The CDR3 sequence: CASRTGGTEAFF. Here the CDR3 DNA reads TGTGCCAGCAGAACAGGGGGCACTGAAGCTTTCTTT. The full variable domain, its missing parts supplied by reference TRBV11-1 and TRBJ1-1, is EAEVAQSPRYKITEKSQAVAFWCDPISGHATLYWYRQILGQGPELLVQFQDESVVDDSQLPKDRFSAERLKGVDSTLKIQPAELGDSAMYLCASRTGGTEAFFGQGTRLTVV.